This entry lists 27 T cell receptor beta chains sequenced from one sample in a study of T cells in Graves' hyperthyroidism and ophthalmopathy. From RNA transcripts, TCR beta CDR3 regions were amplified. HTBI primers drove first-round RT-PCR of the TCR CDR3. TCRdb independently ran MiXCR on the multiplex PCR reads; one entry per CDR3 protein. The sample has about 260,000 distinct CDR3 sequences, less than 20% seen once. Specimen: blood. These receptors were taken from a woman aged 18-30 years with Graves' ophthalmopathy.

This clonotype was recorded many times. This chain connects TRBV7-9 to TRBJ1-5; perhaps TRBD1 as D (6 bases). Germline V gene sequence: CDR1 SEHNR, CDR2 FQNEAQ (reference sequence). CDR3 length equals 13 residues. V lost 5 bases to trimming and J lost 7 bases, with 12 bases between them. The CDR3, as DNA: TGTGCCAGCAGCCCGGCAGGGGACCAGCCCCAGCATTTT. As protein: CASSPAGDQPQHF.

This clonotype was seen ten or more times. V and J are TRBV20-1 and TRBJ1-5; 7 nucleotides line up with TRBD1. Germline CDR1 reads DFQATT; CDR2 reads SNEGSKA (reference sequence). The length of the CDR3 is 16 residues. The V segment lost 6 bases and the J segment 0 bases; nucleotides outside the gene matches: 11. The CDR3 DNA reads TGCAGTGCGGCGGTGGGGGACAGCTATAGCAATCAGCCCCAGCATTTT. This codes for CSAAVGDSYSNQPQHF.

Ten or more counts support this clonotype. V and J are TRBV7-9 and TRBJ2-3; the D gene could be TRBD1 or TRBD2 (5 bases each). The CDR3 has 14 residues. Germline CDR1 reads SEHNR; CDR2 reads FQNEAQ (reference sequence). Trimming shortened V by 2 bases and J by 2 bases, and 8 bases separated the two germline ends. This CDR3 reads CASSLMGDTDTQYF. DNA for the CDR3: TGTGCCAGCAGCTTAATGGGGGACACAGATACGCAGTATTTT.

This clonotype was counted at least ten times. The CDR3 coding sequence is TGTGCCAGTAGTAGGACCGGACAGACCCTAACCTTGCCCCAGCATTTT. It is translated as CASSRTGQTLTLPQHF. The V call is TRBV19, the J call TRBJ1-5; weak D call: TRBD1 (6 bases). Trimming stripped 4 bases from V and 9 bases from J, with 22 bases between. Germline V gives CDR1 LNHDA, CDR2 SQIVND (reference sequence). The CDR3 sequence is 16 residues long.

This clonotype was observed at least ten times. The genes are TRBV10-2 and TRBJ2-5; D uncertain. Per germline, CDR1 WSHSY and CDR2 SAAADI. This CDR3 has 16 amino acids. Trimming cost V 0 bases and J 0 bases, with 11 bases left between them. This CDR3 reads CASSESSPGYQETQYF. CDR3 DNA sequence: TGCGCCAGCAGTGAGTCGAGTCCCGGATACCAAGAGACCCAGTACTTC.

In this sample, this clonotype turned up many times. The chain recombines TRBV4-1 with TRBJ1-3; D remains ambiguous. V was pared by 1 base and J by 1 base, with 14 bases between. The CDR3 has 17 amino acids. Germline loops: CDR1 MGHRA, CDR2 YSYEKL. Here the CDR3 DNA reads TGCGCCAGCAGCCAAGTGGTCCCAGTACCTTCTGGAAACACCATATATTTT. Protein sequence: CASSQVVPVPSGNTIYF.

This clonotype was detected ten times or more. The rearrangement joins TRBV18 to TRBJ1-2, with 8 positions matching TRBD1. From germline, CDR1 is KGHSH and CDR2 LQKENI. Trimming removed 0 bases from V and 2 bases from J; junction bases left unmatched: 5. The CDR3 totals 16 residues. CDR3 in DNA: TGTGCCAGCTCACCACCGATCGCAGGGGGCAACTATGGCTACACCTTC. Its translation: CASSPPIAGGNYGYTF. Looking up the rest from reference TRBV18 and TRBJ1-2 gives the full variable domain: NAGVMQNPRHLVRRRGQEARLRCSPMKGHSHVYWYRQLPEEGLKFMVYLQKENIIDESGMPKERFSAEFPKEGPSILRIQQVVRGDSAAYFCASSPPIAGGNYGYTFGSGTRLTVV.

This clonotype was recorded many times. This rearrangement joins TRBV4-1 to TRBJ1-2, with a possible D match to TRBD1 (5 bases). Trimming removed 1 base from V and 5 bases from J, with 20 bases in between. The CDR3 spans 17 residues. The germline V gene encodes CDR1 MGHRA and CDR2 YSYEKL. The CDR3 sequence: CASSQGSRGQVSYGYTF. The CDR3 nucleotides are TGCGCCAGCAGCCAAGGTTCCCGGGGCCAGGTTTCGTATGGCTACACCTTC.

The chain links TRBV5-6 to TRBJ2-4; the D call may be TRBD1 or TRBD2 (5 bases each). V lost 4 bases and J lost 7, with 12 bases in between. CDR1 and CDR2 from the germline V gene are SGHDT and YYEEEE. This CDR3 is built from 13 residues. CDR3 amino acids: CASSPGTANIQYF. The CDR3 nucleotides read TGTGCCAGCAGCCCCGGGACGGCGAACATTCAGTACTTC.

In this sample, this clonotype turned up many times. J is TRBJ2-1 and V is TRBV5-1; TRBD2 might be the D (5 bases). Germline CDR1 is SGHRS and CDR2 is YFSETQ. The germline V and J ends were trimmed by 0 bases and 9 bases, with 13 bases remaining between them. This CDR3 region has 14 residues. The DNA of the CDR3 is TGCGCCAGCAGCTTGGATGGTAGCGCAACTGAGCAGTTCTTC. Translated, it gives CASSLDGSATEQFF.

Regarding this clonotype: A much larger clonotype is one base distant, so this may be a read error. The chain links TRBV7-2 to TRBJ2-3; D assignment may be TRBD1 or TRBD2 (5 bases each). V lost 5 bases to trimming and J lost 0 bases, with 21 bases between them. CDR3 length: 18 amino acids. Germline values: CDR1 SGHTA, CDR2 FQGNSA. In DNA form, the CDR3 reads TGTGCCAGCAGCCCTCGGGGACCAGCGTTACTTAGCACAGATACGCAGTATTTT. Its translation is CASSPRGPALLSTDTQYF.

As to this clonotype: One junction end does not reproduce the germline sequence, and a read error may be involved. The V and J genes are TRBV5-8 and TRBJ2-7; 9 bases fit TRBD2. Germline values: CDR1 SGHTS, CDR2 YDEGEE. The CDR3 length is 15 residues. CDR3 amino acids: CTSSQVASGTGEQYF. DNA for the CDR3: TGCACCAGCAGCCAAGTCGCTAGCGGGACTGGGGAGCAGTACTTC.

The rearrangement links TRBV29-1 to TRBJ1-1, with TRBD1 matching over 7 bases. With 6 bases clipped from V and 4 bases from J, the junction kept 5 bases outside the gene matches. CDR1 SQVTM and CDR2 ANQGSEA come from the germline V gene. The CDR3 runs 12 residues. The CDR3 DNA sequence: TGCAGCGTCCTGGCAGGGGGCACTGAAGCTTTCTTT. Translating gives CSVLAGGTEAFF.

As DNA, the CDR3 is TGTGCCAGCAGACAAAGGGGGGCAGGGAAGAACACTGAAGCTTTCTTT. This encodes CASRQRGAGKNTEAFF. V is TRBV11-3 and J is TRBJ1-1; D possibly corresponds to TRBD1 (6 bases). The CDR3 totals 16 residues. Germline CDR1 SGHNT, CDR2 YENEEA. V was pared by 6 bases and J by 1 base, with 18 bases between.

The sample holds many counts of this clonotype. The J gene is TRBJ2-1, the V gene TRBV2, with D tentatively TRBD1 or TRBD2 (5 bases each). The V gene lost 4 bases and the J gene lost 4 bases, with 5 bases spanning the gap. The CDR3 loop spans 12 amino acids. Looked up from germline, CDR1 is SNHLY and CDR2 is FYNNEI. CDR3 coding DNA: TGTGCCAGCAGTGGGGGGTACAATGAGCAGTTCTTC. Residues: CASSGGYNEQFF.

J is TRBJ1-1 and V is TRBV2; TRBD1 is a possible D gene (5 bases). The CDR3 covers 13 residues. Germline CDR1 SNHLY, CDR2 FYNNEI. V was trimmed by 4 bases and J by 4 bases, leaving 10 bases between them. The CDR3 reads CASSVGGSTEAFF. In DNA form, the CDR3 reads TGTGCCAGCAGTGTGGGGGGGAGCACTGAAGCTTTCTTT.

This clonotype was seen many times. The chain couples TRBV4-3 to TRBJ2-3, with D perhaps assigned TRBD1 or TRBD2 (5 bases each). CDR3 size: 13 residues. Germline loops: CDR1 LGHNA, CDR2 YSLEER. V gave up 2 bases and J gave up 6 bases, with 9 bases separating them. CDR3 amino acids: CASSQQRGDTQYF. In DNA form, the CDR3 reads TGCGCCAGCAGCCAACAGAGGGGCGATACGCAGTATTTT.

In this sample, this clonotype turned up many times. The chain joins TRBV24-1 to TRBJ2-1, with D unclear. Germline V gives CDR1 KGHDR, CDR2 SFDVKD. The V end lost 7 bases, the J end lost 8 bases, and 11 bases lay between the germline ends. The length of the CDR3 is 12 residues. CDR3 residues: CATRNTRDEQFF. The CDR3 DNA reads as TGTGCCACCAGGAATACACGGGATGAGCAGTTCTTC.

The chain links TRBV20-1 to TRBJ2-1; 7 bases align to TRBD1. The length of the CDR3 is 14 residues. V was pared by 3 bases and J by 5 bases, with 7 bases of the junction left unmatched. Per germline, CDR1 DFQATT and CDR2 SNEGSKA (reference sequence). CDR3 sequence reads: CSASGDRRDNEQFF. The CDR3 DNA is TGCAGTGCTAGTGGGGACAGACGGGACAATGAGCAGTTCTTC.

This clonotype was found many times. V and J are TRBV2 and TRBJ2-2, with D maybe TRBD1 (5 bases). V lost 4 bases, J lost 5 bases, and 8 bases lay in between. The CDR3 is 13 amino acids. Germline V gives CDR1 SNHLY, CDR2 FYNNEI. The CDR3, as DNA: TGTGCCAGCAGTGTGCAGGGAACCGGGGAGCTGTTTTTT. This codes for CASSVQGTGELFF. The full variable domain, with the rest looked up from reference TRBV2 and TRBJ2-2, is EPEVTQTPSHQVTQMGQEVILRCVPISNHLYFYWYRQILGQKVEFLVSFYNNEISEKSEIFDDQFSVERPDGSNFTLKIRSTKLEDSAMYFCASSVQGTGELFFGEGSRLTVL.

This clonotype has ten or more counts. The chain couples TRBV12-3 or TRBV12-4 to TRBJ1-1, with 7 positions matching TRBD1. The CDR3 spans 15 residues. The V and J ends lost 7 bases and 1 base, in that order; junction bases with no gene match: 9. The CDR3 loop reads CASTGGGAGNTEAFF. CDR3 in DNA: TGTGCCAGCACCGGAGGGGGCGCGGGGAACACTGAAGCTTTCTTT.

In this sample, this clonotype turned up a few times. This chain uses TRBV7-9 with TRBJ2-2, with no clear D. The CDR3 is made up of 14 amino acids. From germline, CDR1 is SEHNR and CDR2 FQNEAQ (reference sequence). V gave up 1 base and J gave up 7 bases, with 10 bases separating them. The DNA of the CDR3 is TGTGCCAGCAGCTTAGGTCGGGTGATCGGGGAGCTGTTTTTT. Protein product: CASSLGRVIGELFF.

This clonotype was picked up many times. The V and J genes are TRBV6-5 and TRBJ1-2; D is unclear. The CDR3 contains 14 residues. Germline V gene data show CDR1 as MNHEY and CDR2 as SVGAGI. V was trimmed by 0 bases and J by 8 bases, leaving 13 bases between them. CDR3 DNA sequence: TGTGCCAGCAGTTACTCATCGACATTAGGCGGCTACACCTTC. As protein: CASSYSSTLGGYTF.

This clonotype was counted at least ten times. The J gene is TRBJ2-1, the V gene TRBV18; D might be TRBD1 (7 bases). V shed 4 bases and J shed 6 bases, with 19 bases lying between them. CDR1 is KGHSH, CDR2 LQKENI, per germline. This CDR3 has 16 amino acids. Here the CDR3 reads CASSLSRGAGGNEQFF. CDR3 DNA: TGTGCCAGCTCACTTTCCAGGGGGGCCGGGGGCAATGAGCAGTTCTTC.

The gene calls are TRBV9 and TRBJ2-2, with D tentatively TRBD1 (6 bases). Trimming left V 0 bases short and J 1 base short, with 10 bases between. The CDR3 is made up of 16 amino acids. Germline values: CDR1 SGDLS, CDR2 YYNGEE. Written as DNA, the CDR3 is TGTGCCAGCAGCGTAGGCGCAGGGGTGAACACCGGGGAGCTGTTTTTT. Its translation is CASSVGAGVNTGELFF.

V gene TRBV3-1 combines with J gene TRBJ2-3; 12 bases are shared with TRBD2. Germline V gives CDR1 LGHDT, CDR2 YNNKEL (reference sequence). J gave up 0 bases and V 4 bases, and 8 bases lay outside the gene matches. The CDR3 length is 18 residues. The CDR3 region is CASSPARGLAGSTDTQYF. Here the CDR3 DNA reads TGTGCCAGCAGCCCTGCCCGAGGACTAGCGGGAAGCACAGATACGCAGTATTTT.

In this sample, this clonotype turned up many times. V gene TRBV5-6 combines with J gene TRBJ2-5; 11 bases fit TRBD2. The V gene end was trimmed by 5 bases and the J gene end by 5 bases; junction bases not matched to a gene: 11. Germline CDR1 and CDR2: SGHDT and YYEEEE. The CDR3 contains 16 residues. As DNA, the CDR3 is TGTGCCAGCAGACTAGCGGGAGATAGGGTCAGGGAGACCCAGTACTTC. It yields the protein CASRLAGDRVRETQYF.